These 9 T cell receptor beta chains came from one sample sequenced in a study of blood T cell repertoires in COVID-19. Data came from immunoSEQ multiplex PCR; TCRdb stores just in-frame clones and leaves some out. Found here are about 130,000 clones, 88% of them singletons; the top ten hold 1% to 1.5%. Material for sequencing was peripheral blood. The receptors were gathered from an elderly woman with acute or convalescent COVID-19.

The V gene is TRBV4-3, the J gene TRBJ1-1, with 9 nucleotides matching TRBD1. Germline loops: CDR1 LGHNA, CDR2 YSLEER. V gave up 4 bases and J gave up 1 base; unmatched junction bases: 7. The CDR3 runs 16 residues. In DNA form, the CDR3 reads TGCGCCAGCAGCCCGGGGACAGGGACCAAGAACACTGAAGCTTTCTTT. It translates to CASSPGTGTKNTEAFF.

V usage is TRBV7-2 and J usage is TRBJ2-7; no clear D. Germline V lookup: CDR1 SGHTA, CDR2 FQGNSA. Trimming pared 5 bases from V and 2 bases from J, leaving 10 bases between. The CDR3 contains 13 residues. The CDR3 spells CASSPVGPYEQYF. In DNA form, the CDR3 reads TGTGCCAGCAGCCCTGTGGGCCCCTACGAGCAGTACTTC.

The chain is built from TRBV10-3 and TRBJ1-1; D is possibly TRBD1 (6 bases). This CDR3 is built from 16 residues. With 7 bases removed from V and 10 bases from J, the gap between germline ends came to 28 bases. Germline V gene data show CDR1 as ENHRY and CDR2 as SYGVKD. The chain's CDR3 is CAITDPKQTGNLGAFF. Here the CDR3 DNA reads TGTGCCATCACCGACCCTAAGCAGACAGGCAACTTGGGAGCTTTCTTT.

This clone was counted once. The chain combines TRBV19 with TRBJ2-1, with TRBD2 matching 11 bases. The CDR3 runs to 19 residues. Germline CDR1 is LNHDA and CDR2 is SQIVND (reference sequence). V dropped 0 bases and J dropped 5; count of bases not matched to a gene: 12. The CDR3 sequence is CASSIDPRSSGRSHNEQFF. DNA of the CDR3: TGTGCCAGTAGTATAGATCCCCGGTCTAGCGGGAGGTCCCACAATGAGCAGTTCTTC.

The genes are TRBV6-2 or TRBV6-3 and TRBJ2-7; D gene unclear. Germline V gene data show CDR1 as MNHEY and CDR2 as SVGEGT. The CDR3 has 11 amino acids. V was trimmed by 6 bases and J by 3 bases, leaving 6 bases between them. CDR3 coding DNA: TGTGCCAGCAGCAGGAGCTACGAGCAGTACTTC. Protein: CASSRSYEQYF.

This clone was counted between two and nine times. The chain couples TRBV6-5 to TRBJ2-1; D unresolved. The CDR3 covers 14 residues. Per germline, CDR1 MNHEY and CDR2 SVGAGI. The V end was cut by 2 bases, the J end by 12 bases, with 17 bases between. CDR3 sequence: CASSYRLPRVGQFF. CDR3 nucleotides: TGTGCCAGCAGTTACAGATTACCACGGGTCGGGCAGTTCTTC.

The CDR3 DNA reads as TGTGCCAGCAGCCCGGGGGGCGAGCAGTACTTC. It codes for CASSPGGEQYF. This chain links TRBV3-1 (or the pseudogene TRBV3-2) with TRBJ2-7; 7 positions match TRBD2. CDR1 and CDR2 from the germline V gene are LGHDT and YNNKEL (reference sequence). The V gene end was trimmed by 4 bases and the J gene end by 6 bases; junction bases not matched to a gene: 0. The CDR3 length is 11 residues.

V is TRBV7-3 and J is TRBJ2-1, with 8 nucleotides matching TRBD1. V shed 2 bases and J 2 bases; nucleotides not matched to a gene: 8. CDR3 length: 17 amino acids. The V gene's germline CDR1 is SGHTA and CDR2 FQGTGA. CDR3 loop: CASSLGRQGSTYNEQFF. CDR3 bases: TGTGCCAGCAGCTTAGGCCGACAGGGGAGCACCTACAATGAGCAGTTCTTC.

This chain uses TRBV3-1 (or the pseudogene TRBV3-2) with TRBJ1-3; tentative D call: TRBD1 (5 bases). This CDR3 spans 14 amino acids. CDR1 LGHDT and CDR2 YNNKEL come from the germline V gene (reference sequence). Trimming removed 1 base at V and 3 bases at J, with 7 bases between. The CDR3 region is CASSQAGLGNTIYF. The CDR3 DNA is TGTGCCAGCAGCCAAGCAGGGCTTGGAAACACCATATATTTT.